A single sample gave rise to the 10 T cell receptor beta chains below, sequenced in a study of T cells in lung cancer brain metastases (dated by TCRdb to between 2017 and 2018). The library was generated by the immunoSEQ multiplex PCR assay. This immuneACCESS table, as held by TCRdb, lists in-frame sequences with V and J called but not all clones. Of the missing ones, under half trace to an unresolved V gene in checked studies; the others have no known cause. The sample records about 5,600 clones, more than 75% of which are singletons. 6.2% of the sample lies in the top ten. The sequenced material came from tumor tissue from a brain metastasis. This sample's cell subset or site label indicates: paired resected brain metastasis. These receptors all stem from a man in his fifties with non-small cell lung cancer that had spread to the brain.

V and J are TRBV6-1 and TRBJ1-5; 8 bases map to TRBD1. Germline V gene lookup returns CDR1 MNHNS and CDR2 SASEGT. The CDR3 runs 14 residues. Trimming at V came to 2 bases and at J to 11 bases, leaving 8 bases not matched to a gene. The CDR3 reads CASSETGQGWSQHF. DNA of the CDR3: TGTGCCAGCAGTGAAACAGGACAGGGTTGGTCCCAGCATTTT.

This chain joins TRBV7-9 and TRBJ1-6, with D possibly being TRBD1 (5 bases). CDR1 is SEHNR and CDR2 is FQNEAQ in the germline V gene (reference sequence). Trimming cost V 3 bases and J 6 bases, with 12 bases left between them. The CDR3 is made up of 15 amino acids. CDR3 in amino acids: CASSLMDTTNSPLHF. CDR3 DNA sequence: TGTGCCAGCAGCTTGATGGACACCACTAATTCACCCCTCCACTTT.

The CDR3 DNA reads TGTGCCAGCAGCTTTGGGGGACAGGTTTTCCAAGATACGCAGTATTTT. This encodes CASSFGGQVFQDTQYF. The chain carries TRBV5-6 and TRBJ2-3; TRBD1 matches 8 bases. V trimming: 2 bases; J trimming: 5 bases; junction bases outside the gene matches: 10. Germline V gene sequence: CDR1 SGHDT, CDR2 YYEEEE. This CDR3 region has 16 residues.

The genes are TRBV6-4 and TRBJ1-2; no firm D call. Germline V CDR1 and CDR2: MRHNA, SNTAGT. Between the trimmed V and J ends, which lost 5 bases and 4 bases, there was a span of 17 bases. This CDR3 is 15 amino acids long. The CDR3 protein is CASSTRHGKTYGYTF. CDR3 DNA sequence: TGTGCCAGCAGTACGCGGCACGGAAAGACCTATGGCTACACCTTC.

This sequence joins TRBV6-4 and TRBJ2-5, with 7 bases aligning to TRBD2. Germline values: CDR1 MRHNA, CDR2 SNTAGT. This CDR3 spans 14 amino acids. V shed 3 bases, J shed 7 bases, and the junction held 8 bases outside the gene matches. The CDR3, as DNA: TGTGCCAGCAGTGAGGGACTAAACACAGGGACCCAGTACTTC. This sequence encodes CASSEGLNTGTQYF.

This clone showed up just a few times. The chain uses TRBV2 and TRBJ1-2; D is unclear. The V gene lost 2 bases and the J gene lost 8 bases, with 12 bases spanning the gap. The CDR3 length is 13 residues. CDR1 is SNHLY and CDR2 is FYNNEI in the germline V gene. CDR3 residues: CASSEKATIGYTF. DNA of the CDR3: TGTGCCAGCAGTGAAAAAGCTACGATCGGCTACACCTTC.

The chain is built from TRBV5-6 and TRBJ2-3; TRBD1 agrees at 9 bases. The CDR3 contains 16 residues. Looked up from germline, CDR1 is SGHDT and CDR2 is YYEEEE. V was clipped by 2 bases and J by 0 bases; unmatched bases: 4. The CDR3 nucleotides are TGTGCCAGCAGCTTTCTACAGGGGGCAAGCACAGATACGCAGTATTTT. Protein sequence: CASSFLQGASTDTQYF.

V usage is TRBV18 and J usage is TRBJ1-1; possible D gene TRBD1, 5 bases. Trimming removed 5 bases at V and 4 bases at J, with 17 bases between. Looked up from germline, CDR1 is KGHSH and CDR2 is LQKENI. This CDR3 has 15 residues. The CDR3 coding sequence is TGTGCCAGCTCAGGCAGGGAAAGGGTGAGCACTGAAGCTTTCTTT. This translates into CASSGRERVSTEAFF.

The chain recombines TRBV4-2 with TRBJ1-6; D not certain. Germline assignment: CDR1 LGHNA and CDR2 YNFKEQ. The CDR3 runs to 18 residues. Between the trimmed V and J ends, which lost 0 bases and 0 bases, there was a span of 12 bases. CDR3 DNA: TGTGCCAGCAGCCAAGACCTCTCTCAAAGCTCCTATAATTCACCCCTCCACTTT. It is translated as CASSQDLSQSSYNSPLHF.

This clone was observed a handful of times. The chain couples TRBV11-2 to TRBJ2-5, with D maybe TRBD2 (5 bases). The ends were cut back, 3 bases at V and 3 bases at J, with 8 bases in the middle. CDR3 length: 13 residues. CDR1 is SGHAT, CDR2 FQNNGV, per germline. The CDR3 nucleotides are TGTGCCAGCAGCTTCTGGGGAGAAGAGACCCAGTACTTC. Its protein is CASSFWGEETQYF.